This T cell receptor beta chain originates from a study of T cells in localized non-small cell lung cancer. General study points: Longer overall survival associated with higher blood T cell density; shorter survival with higher adjacent-lung clonality. Of the tissues analyzed, uninvolved adjacent lung showed maximal T cell clonality, greater than tumor. Across samples, adjacent lung featured a median 57 of the top 100 tumor clones.

The CDR3 runs 15 residues. Germline V gene data show CDR1 as SEHNR and CDR2 as FQNEAQ (reference sequence). V was pared by 0 bases and J by 2 bases, with 1 base of the junction left unmatched. As regards this clone: The antigen remains unidentified.

Some clones are missing from TCRdb's copy, which holds only in-frame ones; the method was immunoSEQ multiplex PCR. The sample contains approximately 23,000 clones, about 89% of which appear only once. The genes are TRBV7-9 and TRBJ2-3; 8 bases are shared with TRBD2. The sequence derives from a male donor at least 60 years old with stage I lung adenocarcinoma. This material consisted of peripheral blood, taken before any cancer treatment. CDR3: CASSLASGATDTQYF. CDR3 bases: TGTGCCAGCAGCTTAGCTAGCGGGGCCACAGATACGCAGTATTTT.